This T cell receptor (beta chain) was captured in a study of T cell repertoires in cytomegalovirus infection. Study-wide context: Recently described HLA-C-restricted plus well-studied HLA-B-restricted CMV epitopes were used. CMV infection and matching HLA type were both indicated by public TCR beta signatures.

The trim removed 5 bases at V and 0 bases at J, leaving 9 bases unmatched. CDR1 is MGHDK, CDR2 SYGVNS, per germline. This CDR3 has 17 residues. TCRdb re-analysed the reads in MiXCR, keeping a single row per CDR3 protein. The sample contains roughly 920,000 distinct CDR3 sequences, roughly 30% of which appear only once. With respect to this clonotype: Its matching antigen is unknown.

This specimen consisted of cultured CD8+ T cells from PBMCs, obtained from culture after CMV antigen stimulation. This receptor was obtained from a human donor in good health (CMV status not recorded). Some clones in this sample may be carry-over from other donors' samples. The rearrangement uses TRBV25-1 and TRBJ1-2; 10 bases line up with TRBD1. The CDR3 nucleotides read TGTGCCAGCAGTACTCGGGACAGGGGTTCGGCTAACTATGGCTACACCTTC. As protein: CASSTRDRGSANYGYTF.